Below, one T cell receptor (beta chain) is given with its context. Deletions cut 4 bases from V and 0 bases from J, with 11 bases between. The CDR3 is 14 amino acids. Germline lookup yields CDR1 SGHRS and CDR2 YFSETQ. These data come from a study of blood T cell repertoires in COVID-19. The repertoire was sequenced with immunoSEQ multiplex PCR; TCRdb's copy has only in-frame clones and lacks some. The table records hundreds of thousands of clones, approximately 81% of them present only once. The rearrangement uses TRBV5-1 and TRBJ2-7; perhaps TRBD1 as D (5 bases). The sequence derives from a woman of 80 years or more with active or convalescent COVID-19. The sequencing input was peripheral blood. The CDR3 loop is CASSPRVSSYEQYF. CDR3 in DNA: TGCGCCAGCAGCCCCAGGGTTAGCTCCTACGAGCAGTACTTC.